These 26 T cell receptor beta chains originate from one sample sequenced in a study of T cells in Graves' hyperthyroidism and ophthalmopathy. Using RNA transcripts as the source, TCR beta CDR3 regions were amplified. With the HTBI primer set, the TCR CDR3 went through a first round of RT-PCR. TCRdb re-called the multiplex PCR reads through MiXCR, storing one row per CDR3 protein. Of 800,000 or so distinct CDR3 sequences detected, roughly 40% appear once; the ten largest clones hold over 8%. What was sequenced was blood. These receptors came from a man aged 18 to 29 with Graves' hyperthyroidism.

This clonotype was recorded a few times. The chain links TRBV6-5 to TRBJ2-7; D remains ambiguous. Per the germline V gene, CDR1 is MNHEY and CDR2 is SVGAGI. V dropped 4 bases and J dropped 2 bases, with 12 bases sitting between them. This CDR3 has 14 residues. The CDR3 sequence is CASSLPGITYEQYF. As DNA, the CDR3 is TGTGCCAGCAGTTTACCTGGTATCACCTACGAGCAGTACTTC.

The CDR3 here is CASFRWEQYF. The CDR3 bases are TGCGCCAGCTTTCGGTGGGAGCAGTACTTC. V usage is TRBV10-2 and J usage is TRBJ2-7; D call uncertain. The CDR3 has 10 residues. Per germline, CDR1 WSHSY and CDR2 SAAADI. V lost 8 bases and J 7 bases, leaving 9 bases between the germline ends.

The table lists this clonotype with many counts. The chain links TRBV20-1 to TRBJ2-5, with D hard to call. The CDR3 runs to 13 residues. The V gene lost 3 bases and the J gene lost 4 bases, with 12 bases spanning the gap. Germline CDR1 DFQATT, CDR2 SNEGSKA (reference sequence). CDR3 loop: CSARGTDGETQYF. DNA for the CDR3: TGCAGTGCTAGGGGTACGGACGGAGAGACCCAGTACTTC.

The genes are TRBV19 and TRBJ1-5; D unclear. CDR3 length: 15 residues. Per germline, CDR1 LNHDA and CDR2 SQIVND (reference sequence). V was trimmed by 1 base and J by 3 bases, leaving 10 bases between them. The CDR3 region is CASSIAGGINQPQHF. As DNA, the CDR3 is TGTGCCAGTAGTATAGCCGGCGGAATCAATCAGCCCCAGCATTTT.

This clonotype was seen many times. The gene calls are TRBV2 and TRBJ1-5; no clear D. Germline CDR1 SNHLY, CDR2 FYNNEI. This CDR3 is 13 amino acids long. V was pared by 5 bases and J by 3 bases, with 8 bases between. This CDR3 reads CASSTGYNQPQHF. Here the CDR3 DNA reads TGTGCCAGCAGTACGGGGTACAATCAGCCCCAGCATTTT.

This clonotype was found a few times. The chain employs TRBV6-5 and TRBJ1-1; D gene ambiguous. This CDR3 has 13 amino acids. Germline V gene sequence: CDR1 MNHEY, CDR2 SVGAGI. The V and J ends lost 6 bases and 5 bases respectively, with 13 bases between them. For the CDR3, the DNA is TGTGCCAGCAGGCGCCCCGGGAAAACTGAAGCTTTCTTT. Its translation: CASRRPGKTEAFF.

This clonotype was counted ten times or more. V gene TRBV9 combines with J gene TRBJ2-5, with D perhaps assigned TRBD1 or TRBD2 (5 bases each). The germline gives CDR1 SGDLS, CDR2 YYNGEE. V was cut by 3 bases and J by 4 bases, with 13 bases left in between. The CDR3 spans 14 residues. CDR3 loop: CASSDRVRGETQYF. CDR3 nucleotide sequence: TGTGCCAGCAGCGATAGAGTGAGGGGAGAGACCCAGTACTTC.

This chain uses TRBV7-2 with TRBJ1-4; D is unclear. Germline loops: CDR1 SGHTA, CDR2 FQGNSA. This CDR3 is 14 amino acids long. V was shortened by 5 bases and J by 6 bases, with 13 bases between the two germline ends. CDR3 residues: CASSPGSTDEKLFF. Here the CDR3 DNA reads TGTGCCAGCAGCCCTGGGTCGACGGATGAAAAACTGTTTTTT.

The V and J genes are TRBV7-2 and TRBJ1-4; no clear D gene. The CDR3 spans 12 residues. Germline CDR1 and CDR2: SGHTA and FQGNSA. Trimming removed 5 bases from V and 8 bases from J, with 9 bases in between. The CDR3, as DNA: TGTGCCAGCAGCCCTCCGCAGGAAAAACTGTTTTTT. It translates to CASSPPQEKLFF. Full variable domain (remainder filled in from reference TRBV7-2 and TRBJ1-4): GAGVSQSPSNKVTEKGKDVELRCDPISGHTALYWYRQSLGQGLEFLIYFQGNSAPDKSGLPSDRFSAERTGGSVSTLTIQRTQQEDSAVYLCASSPPQEKLFFGSGTQLSVL.

This clonotype was observed a handful of times. The chain uses TRBV9 and TRBJ1-1; the D gene is possibly TRBD1 (5 bases). The V gene lost 5 bases and the J gene lost 0 bases, with 14 bases spanning the gap. Per germline, CDR1 SGDLS and CDR2 YYNGEE. The CDR3 runs to 15 residues. The CDR3 spells CASRRDGSMNTEAFF. The CDR3 nucleotides read TGTGCCAGCAGACGGGACGGCTCCATGAACACTGAAGCTTTCTTT.

The sample holds a few counts of this clonotype. The chain uses TRBV11-2 and TRBJ2-5, with 8 bases aligning to TRBD1. Germline trimming cut 3 bases from V and 4 bases from J; bases unmatched to any gene: 7. Looked up from germline, CDR1 is SGHAT and CDR2 is FQNNGV. The CDR3 length is 15 residues. For the CDR3, the DNA is TGTGCCAGCAGCTTTGGACAGGGTGTTCGAGAGACCCAGTACTTC. It specifies CASSFGQGVRETQYF.

This clonotype was picked up one time. The rearrangement links TRBV29-1 to TRBJ2-2; D is undetermined. With 0 bases removed from V and 6 bases from J, the gap between germline ends came to 2 bases. The CDR3 loop spans 11 amino acids. The germline CDR1 and CDR2 sequences are SQVTM and ANQGSEA. CDR3 protein: CSVEDSGELFF. The DNA of the CDR3 is TGCAGCGTTGAAGATTCCGGGGAGCTGTTTTTT.

About this clonotype: Sequence at one end of the junction differs from germline and may be a read error. The genes are TRBV4-1 and TRBJ2-5; possibly TRBD2 for D (6 bases). The DNA end favors TRBJ2-7, so the J call may be wrong. Germline lookup yields CDR1 MGHRA and CDR2 YSYEKL. This CDR3 is built from 14 residues. CDR3 DNA: TGTGCCAGCAGCCGTGGTAGCGGTGTCTACGAGCAGTACTTC. Its translation: CASSRGSGVYEQYF.

This chain joins TRBV2 and TRBJ1-6, with 10 bases lining up with TRBD1. The trim removed 11 bases at V and 5 bases at J, leaving 12 bases unmatched. The CDR3 is 16 residues long. Germline V gene data show CDR1 as SNHLY and CDR2 as FYNNEI. DNA of the CDR3: TGTGCCTGGAGTCCCTGGGACAGGGGACATAATTCACCCCTCCACTTT. Translation: CAWSPWDRGHNSPLHF.

In its sample, this clonotype was seen a few times. The rearrangement links TRBV5-4 to TRBJ1-5; D gene unclear. The CDR3 length is 15 residues. V lost 4 bases and J lost 4, with 15 bases in between. The germline V gene encodes CDR1 SGHNT and CDR2 YYREEE (reference sequence). The CDR3 is CASSQLFLANQPQHF. The CDR3 DNA is TGTGCCAGCAGCCAACTCTTCTTAGCGAATCAGCCCCAGCATTTT.

The chain links TRBV7-2 to TRBJ2-7; TRBD1 or TRBD2 may be the D gene (6 bases each). Germline-derived CDR1 and CDR2 are SGHTA and FQGNSA. This CDR3 spans 15 amino acids. With 5 bases removed from V and 0 bases from J, the gap between germline ends came to 14 bases. DNA for the CDR3: TGTGCCAGCAGCAGGGGGGATTTCTTCTCCTACGAGCAGTACTTC. It yields the protein CASSRGDFFSYEQYF.

The V and J genes are TRBV15 and TRBJ2-7, with a tentative D call TRBD2 (6 bases). Germline V CDR1 and CDR2: LNHNV, YYDKDF (reference sequence). V was trimmed by 4 bases and J by 2 bases, leaving 12 bases between them. The CDR3 is 14 residues long. The CDR3 sequence is CATSKLGGAYEQYF. CDR3 bases: TGTGCCACCAGCAAGCTTGGAGGGGCCTACGAGCAGTACTTC.

A word on this clonotype: A much more abundant neighbour one base away suggests this may be a read error. The chain carries TRBV7-9 and TRBJ2-7; D call uncertain. This CDR3 has 12 amino acids. Germline V lookup: CDR1 SEHNR, CDR2 FQNEAQ (reference sequence). The CDR3 bases are TGTGCCAGCAGTTTCAACCACTACGGGCAGTACTTC. As protein: CASSFNHYGQYF.

This chain connects TRBV4-1 to TRBJ1-6; D is unclear. The V gene lost 4 bases and the J gene lost 9 bases, with 22 bases spanning the gap. Germline CDR1 is MGHRA and CDR2 is YSYEKL. This CDR3 is built from 17 residues. The CDR3: CASSLQERGSLGSPLHF. The DNA of the CDR3 is TGCGCCAGCAGCCTCCAAGAGAGAGGGTCTCTTGGTTCACCCCTCCACTTT.

This clonotype was found a few times. The V gene is TRBV19, the J gene TRBJ1-5; D gene unclear. Germline V gene lookup returns CDR1 LNHDA and CDR2 SQIVND (reference sequence). V dropped 0 bases and J dropped 7 bases, with 13 bases sitting between them. The CDR3 length is 15 residues. The CDR3: CASSIEWRILQPQHF. The CDR3, as DNA: TGTGCCAGTAGTATAGAGTGGAGAATTTTACAGCCCCAGCATTTT.

This clonotype has ten or more counts. This chain uses TRBV7-9 with TRBJ1-1, with D hard to call. This CDR3 spans 13 amino acids. The V end was cut by 3 bases, the J end by 4 bases, with 9 bases between. The germline CDR1 and CDR2 sequences are SEHNR and FQNEAQ (reference sequence). The CDR3: CASSFGSGTEAFF. As DNA, the CDR3 is TGTGCCAGCAGCTTTGGGAGCGGCACTGAAGCTTTCTTT.

This clonotype was recorded many times. At one end, the junction sequence differs from germline, possibly due to a read error. The genes are TRBV7-2 and TRBJ2-7; no firm D call. The CDR3 loop spans 13 amino acids. Germline assignment: CDR1 SGHTA and CDR2 FQGNSA. As DNA, the CDR3 is TGTGCTAGCAGTACCGGGCCTACCTACGAGCAGTACTTC. Protein: CASSTGPTYEQYF.

This chain links TRBV5-1 with TRBJ2-7; 9 bases match TRBD1. Germline V gene lookup returns CDR1 SGHRS and CDR2 YFSETQ. Losses at the gene ends were 1 base for V and 5 bases for J; bases not matched to a gene: 13. This CDR3 has 17 amino acids. CDR3 bases: TGCGCCAGCAGCTTGAGGTTACAGGGACAGGGCATCCACGAGCAGTACTTC. Its translation: CASSLRLQGQGIHEQYF.

This clonotype was counted between two and nine times. The chain recombines TRBV7-4 with TRBJ1-1; D unclear. V lost 7 bases to trimming and J lost 1 base, with 13 bases between them. Germline V gene data show CDR1 as SGHVT and CDR2 as SQSDAQ. This CDR3 comprises 14 residues. The CDR3 loop reads CASTPPHKNTEAFF. The CDR3 region has the DNA TGTGCCAGCACACCCCCTCACAAGAACACTGAAGCTTTCTTT.

The chain recombines TRBV10-3 with TRBJ1-3; D not resolved. Germline V gene sequence: CDR1 ENHRY, CDR2 SYGVKD. Trimming stripped 5 bases from V and 0 bases from J, with 5 bases between. This CDR3 has 13 residues. CDR3 sequence: CAISLISGNTIYF. CDR3 nucleotide sequence: TGTGCCATCAGTCTAATCTCTGGAAACACCATATATTTT.

The gene calls are TRBV7-8 and TRBJ2-5; D may match TRBD1 or TRBD2 (6 bases each). CDR3 length equals 13 residues. The V end lost 7 bases, the J end lost 5 bases, and 14 bases lay between the germline ends. In germline, CDR1 is SGHVS, CDR2 FQNEAQ. In nucleotides, the CDR3 is TGTGCCAGCACCCAAGGGGGGTTGGAGACCCAGTACTTC. This translates into CASTQGGLETQYF.